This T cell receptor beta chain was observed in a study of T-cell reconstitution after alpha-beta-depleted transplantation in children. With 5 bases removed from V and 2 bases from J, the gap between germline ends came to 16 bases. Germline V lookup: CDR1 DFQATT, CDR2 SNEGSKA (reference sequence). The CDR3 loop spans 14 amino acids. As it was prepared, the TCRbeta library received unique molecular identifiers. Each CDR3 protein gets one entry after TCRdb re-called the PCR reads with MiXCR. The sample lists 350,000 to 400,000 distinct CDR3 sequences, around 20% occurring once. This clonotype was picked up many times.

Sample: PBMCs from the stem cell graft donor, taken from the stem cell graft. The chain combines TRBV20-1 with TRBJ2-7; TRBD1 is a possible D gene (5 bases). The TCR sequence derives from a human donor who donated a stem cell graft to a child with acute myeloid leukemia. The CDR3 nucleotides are TGCAGTGCTGACGTTGGCAGGGAACCCTACGAGCAGTACTTC. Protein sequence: CSADVGREPYEQYF.